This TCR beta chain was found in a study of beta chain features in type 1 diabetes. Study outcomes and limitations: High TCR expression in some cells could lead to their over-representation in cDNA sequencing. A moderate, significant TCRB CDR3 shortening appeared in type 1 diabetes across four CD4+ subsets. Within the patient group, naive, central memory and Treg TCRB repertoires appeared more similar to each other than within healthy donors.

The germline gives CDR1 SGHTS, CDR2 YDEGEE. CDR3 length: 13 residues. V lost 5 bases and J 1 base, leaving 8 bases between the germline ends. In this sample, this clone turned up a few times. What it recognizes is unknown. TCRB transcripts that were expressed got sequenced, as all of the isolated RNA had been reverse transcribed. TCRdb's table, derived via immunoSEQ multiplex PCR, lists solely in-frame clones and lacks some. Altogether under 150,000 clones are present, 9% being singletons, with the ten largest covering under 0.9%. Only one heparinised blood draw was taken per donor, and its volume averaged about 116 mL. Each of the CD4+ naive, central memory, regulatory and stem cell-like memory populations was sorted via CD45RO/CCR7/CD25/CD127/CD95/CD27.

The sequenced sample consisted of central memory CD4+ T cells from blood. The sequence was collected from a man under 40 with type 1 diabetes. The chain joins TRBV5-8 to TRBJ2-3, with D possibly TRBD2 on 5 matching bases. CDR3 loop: CASRRAGTDTQYF. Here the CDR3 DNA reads TGTGCCAGCAGGCGAGCGGGCACAGATACGCAGTATTTT.